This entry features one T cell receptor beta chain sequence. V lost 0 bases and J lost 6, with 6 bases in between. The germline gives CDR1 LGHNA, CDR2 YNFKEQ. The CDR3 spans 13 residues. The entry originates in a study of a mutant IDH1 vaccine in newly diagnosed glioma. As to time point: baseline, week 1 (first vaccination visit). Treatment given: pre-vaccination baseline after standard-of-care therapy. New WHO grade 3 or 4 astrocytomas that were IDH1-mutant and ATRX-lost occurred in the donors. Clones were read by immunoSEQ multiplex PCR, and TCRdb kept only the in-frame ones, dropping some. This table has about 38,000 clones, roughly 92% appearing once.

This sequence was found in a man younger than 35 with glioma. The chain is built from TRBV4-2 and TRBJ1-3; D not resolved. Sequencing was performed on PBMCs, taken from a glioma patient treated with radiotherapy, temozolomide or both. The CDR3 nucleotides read TGTGCCAGCAGCCAAGACCCCCAAAACACCATATATTTT. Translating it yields CASSQDPQNTIYF.